The rows below give T cell receptor beta chains drawn from one sample of a study of blood T cell repertoires in COVID-19. Libraries were prepared by immunoSEQ multiplex PCR; TCRdb keeps only in-frame clonotypes and omits some of them. Of approximately 240,000 clones listed, about 85% were seen once; the top ten hold about 6.3%. Sequencing was performed on peripheral blood. The receptors were gathered from a woman aged 55-70 years with active or convalescent COVID-19. CDR3s include the opening cysteine and the closing phenylalanine or tryptophan. A D gene is named only where the DNA matches it firmly. Clone size, where shown, is once, few, many, or a class for clones that have expanded.

D gene,clone size,J gene,V gene,CDR3 DNA,CDR3 protein
TRBD1,NA,TRBJ2-4,TRBV7-9,TGTGCCAGCACCCCCAGTGGGACAGCAAACATTCAGTACTTC,CASTPSGTANIQYF
NA,NA,TRBJ2-5,TRBV19,TGTGCCAGTAGCCCAGTTGGTACAGGGTACCAAGAGACCCAGTACTTC,CASSPVGTGYQETQYF
TRBD2,NA,TRBJ2-3,TRBV6-5,TGTGCCAGCCTCCTCGAGGGAGGGTCATATACGCAGTATTTT,CASLLEGGSYTQYF
NA,NA,TRBJ1-2,TRBV19,TGTGCCAGTAGCTCCCGCTCTACAGGGAACTATGGCTACACCTTC,CASSSRSTGNYGYTF
NA,few,TRBJ2-7,TRBV5-4,TGTGCCAGCAGCTCTATAGGGGAGGACGAGCAGTACTTC,CASSSIGEDEQYF
TRBD1,many,TRBJ2-1,TRBV6-6,TGTGCCAGCATCCCCCGGGGGGACAGGGGGTCCGATGAGCAGTTCTTC,CASIPRGDRGSDEQFF
TRBD1,NA,TRBJ1-2,TRBV12-3/TRBV12-4,TGTGCCAGCAGCTCGACAGGGGGAGAAGGCTACACCTTC,CASSSTGGEGYTF
NA,NA,TRBJ1-3,TRBV27,TGTGCCAGCAGTATTGGGCAGGGCGGTGGAAACACCATATATTTT,CASSIGQGGGNTIYF
NA,once,TRBJ1-2,TRBV6-5,TGTGCCAGCAGTTACGGGATAACAGGAGCCGACTATGGCTACACCTTC,CASSYGITGADYGYTF
NA,few,TRBJ2-2,TRBV3-1/TRBV3-2,TGTGCCAGCAGCCAAACAGGCAGAACCGGGGAGCTGTTTTTT,CASSQTGRTGELFF
NA,NA,TRBJ1-2,TRBV20-1,TGCAGTGCTAGTTGGGTCGAGGACTATGGCTACACCTTC,CSASWVEDYGYTF
NA,NA,TRBJ2-1,TRBV10-3,TGTGCCATCAGGGCTAGCGAAGTACACAATGAGCAGTTCTTC,CAIRASEVHNEQFF
NA,NA,TRBJ2-2,TRBV24-1,TGTGCCACCAGTCCTGCGAACACCGGGGAGCTGTTTTTT,CATSPANTGELFF
NA,NA,TRBJ1-2,TRBV5-4,TGTGCCAGCAGCTTGGACAGGGCCCACTATGGCTACACCTTC,CASSLDRAHYGYTF
TRBD2,NA,TRBJ2-5,TRBV28,TGTGCCAGCCGGACTAGCGGGGGTTGGGAGACCCAGTACTTC,CASRTSGGWETQYF
TRBD1,NA,TRBJ1-6,TRBV19,TGTGCCAGCGCCCCCGGGACAGGGGTTAATTCACCCCTCCACTTT,CASAPGTGVNSPLHF
NA,NA,TRBJ1-5,TRBV4-2,TGTGCCAGCAGCCAGACAGCCAAATCGGGTCAGCCCCAGCATTTT,CASSQTAKSGQPQHF
TRBD1,NA,TRBJ1-1,TRBV6-2/TRBV6-3,TGTGCCAGCAGTTCCTCGACAGGGGGCACTGAAGCTTTCTTT,CASSSSTGGTEAFF
NA,NA,TRBJ1-1,TRBV10-3,TGTGCCATCGGGGTGAGTTGGGGAGTGACTGAAGCTTTCTTT,CAIGVSWGVTEAFF
TRBD2,NA,TRBJ2-1,TRBV9,TGTGCCAGCAGCGCACTAGGGGGAGTAGCGGGAGGCAATGAGCAGTTCTTC,CASSALGGVAGGNEQFF
TRBD2,NA,TRBJ2-1,TRBV7-9,TGTGCCAGCAGCGCATTGGCGGGGGTTGTGGCTAACAATGAGCAGTTCTTC,CASSALAGVVANNEQFF
TRBD1,once,TRBJ1-3,TRBV11-3,TGTGCCAGCAGCCTCCAACAGGGGGCCGGAAACACCATATATTTT,CASSLQQGAGNTIYF
TRBD1,NA,TRBJ1-1,TRBV5-1,TGCGCCAGCAGCGTAACCGGGACAGTGAACACTGAAGCTTTCTTT,CASSVTGTVNTEAFF
TRBD1,NA,TRBJ2-1,TRBV4-1,TGCGCCAGCAGCCAAGATGAACAGGGGGCTTACAATGAGCAGTTCTTC,CASSQDEQGAYNEQFF
TRBD2,NA,TRBJ2-3,TRBV19,TGTGCCAGTAGTGAGTCCGGGGGGAGTTCGAACACGCAGTATTTT,CASSESGGSSNTQYF
TRBD1,few,TRBJ2-1,TRBV5-1,TGCGCCAGCAGCTTGGGAGACAGGGGGCTGAATGAGCAGTTCTTC,CASSLGDRGLNEQFF
NA,NA,TRBJ2-7,TRBV18,TGTGCCAGCTCACCCTCTCAACCAGGGCTCACAACCTACGAGCAGTACTTC,CASSPSQPGLTTYEQYF
NA,NA,TRBJ2-3,TRBV9,TGTGCCAGCAGCGGCTCAGGCACAGATACGCAGTATTTT,CASSGSGTDTQYF
NA,many,TRBJ2-2,TRBV7-8,TGTGCCAGCAGCTTAGCAGTGGGCTTGACCGGGGAGCTGTTTTTT,CASSLAVGLTGELFF
NA,NA,TRBJ1-1,TRBV11-3,TGTGCCAGCAGCTTTTCGTCAGGGGTGAATCCTGAAGCTTTCTTT,CASSFSSGVNPEAFF
TRBD2,once,TRBJ2-3,TRBV14,TGTGCCAGCAGCCTACTAGCGGGGATTAGCACAGATACGCAGTATTTT,CASSLLAGISTDTQYF
NA,NA,TRBJ2-7,TRBV21-1,TGTGCCAGCACCCAAGCGGGAGACTCCTACGAGCAGTACTTC,CASTQAGDSYEQYF
NA,NA,TRBJ1-1,TRBV15,TGTGCCACCAGCAGACAGGGCTCTGAAGCTTTCTTT,CATSRQGSEAFF
TRBD1,NA,TRBJ1-1,TRBV6-5,TGTGCCAGCAGTTACTCGGTCGAGGGGGCCGCTGAAGCTTTCTTT,CASSYSVEGAAEAFF
TRBD2,NA,TRBJ2-7,TRBV5-1,TGCGCCAGCAGCAACGGACTAGCGGGAGGATGGGCCTACGAGCAGTACTTC,CASSNGLAGGWAYEQYF
NA,NA,TRBJ1-1,TRBV28,TGTGCCAGCAGTTTATCGAGCAGGGACACTGAAGCTTTCTTT,CASSLSSRDTEAFF
TRBD2,NA,TRBJ2-1,TRBV7-8,TGTGCCAGCAGCTTAGCGCGGGCGGGAGGGCCAGGGAATGAGCAGTTCTTC,CASSLARAGGPGNEQFF
NA,NA,TRBJ1-2,TRBV19,TGTGCCAGTAGTCCTTCCCAGGGCCTAACCGGCTACACCTTC,CASSPSQGLTGYTF
NA,NA,TRBJ1-2,TRBV6-5,TGTGCCAGCAGTCCCACAGGGTCTAACTATGGCTACACCTTC,CASSPTGSNYGYTF
NA,NA,TRBJ1-6,TRBV5-4,TGTGCCAGCAGCTTGGATTGGGCCCGCTCACCCCTCCACTTT,CASSLDWARSPLHF
NA,NA,TRBJ1-3,TRBV9,TGTGCCAGCAGCGCACAGGGCCTCTCTGGAAACACCATATATTTT,CASSAQGLSGNTIYF
NA,once,TRBJ2-5,TRBV28,TGTGCCAGCAGTTTAGCGGGGGCCGGCCAAGAGACCCAGTACTTC,CASSLAGAGQETQYF
TRBD1,NA,TRBJ1-1,TRBV6-5,TGTGCCATGAAGACAGGGGGGACCACTGAAGCTTTCTTT,CAMKTGGTTEAFF
TRBD1,NA,TRBJ2-1,TRBV11-3,TGTGCCAGCAGCTTAGTCGGACAGGATATTAATGAGCAGTTCTTC,CASSLVGQDINEQFF
TRBD2,NA,TRBJ2-3,TRBV3-1/TRBV3-2,TGTGCCAGCAGCCAAGAGGTCTCGGGACTAGAGGAGTTAGATACGCAGTATTTT,CASSQEVSGLEELDTQYF
NA,NA,TRBJ1-4,TRBV30,TGTGCCTGGAGTGTGGGGGGGAGTTGGGAAAAACTGTTTTTT,CAWSVGGSWEKLFF
NA,NA,TRBJ1-1,TRBV10-2,TGCGCCAGCGGCCGGAGTACTGAAGCTTTCTTT,CASGRSTEAFF
NA,NA,TRBJ1-1,TRBV15,TGTGCCACCAGCCCTCAGTCGGGTGAAGCTTTCTTT,CATSPQSGEAFF
TRBD2,NA,TRBJ2-5,TRBV19,TGTGCCAGTAGTAATCACACGGGACTTAGCGGGAAGACCCAGTACTTC,CASSNHTGLSGKTQYF
NA,NA,TRBJ2-2,TRBV11-3,TGTGCCAGCAGCCTCGGACACTCCGCCACCGGGGAGCTGTTTTTT,CASSLGHSATGELFF
NA,NA,TRBJ1-1,TRBV5-1,TGCGCCAGCAGCTTGGGCGGGACGGCTGAAGCTTTCTTT,CASSLGGTAEAFF
NA,once,TRBJ1-5,TRBV7-9,TGTGCCAGCAGCTTAGCCGGCAGGGGTGATCAGCCCCAGCATTTT,CASSLAGRGDQPQHF
NA,NA,TRBJ1-5,TRBV12-5,TGTGCTAGTGGGGCCGTGAATAGCAATCAGCCCCAGCATTTT,CASGAVNSNQPQHF
TRBD2,NA,TRBJ2-7,TRBV7-9,TGTGCCACCCTAGCGGGAGATTACGAGCAGTACTTC,CATLAGDYEQYF
TRBD2,NA,TRBJ2-3,TRBV19,TGTGCCAGTAGTATAACGGGACTAGGGATAGATACGCAGTATTTT,CASSITGLGIDTQYF
NA,once,TRBJ2-5,TRBV28,TGTGCCAGCAGTTTTTACAGGGAGCCCCAGTACTTC,CASSFYREPQYF
TRBD2,once,TRBJ2-3,TRBV3-1/TRBV3-2,TGTGCCAGCAGCCAGCTAGCGGGGGGGCCCGCAGATACGCAGTATTTT,CASSQLAGGPADTQYF
NA,NA,TRBJ2-7,TRBV4-1,TGCGCCAGCAGCCACTCGCCTCATGTGGCGGGTTCCTACGAGCAGTACTTC,CASSHSPHVAGSYEQYF
NA,NA,TRBJ1-2,TRBV11-3,TGTGCCAGCAGCTCAGGGGCTACGGGCTACACCTTC,CASSSGATGYTF
NA,NA,TRBJ2-3,TRBV6-6,TGTGCCAGCAGTTTAGCGGCTAGCACAGATACGCAGTATTTT,CASSLAASTDTQYF